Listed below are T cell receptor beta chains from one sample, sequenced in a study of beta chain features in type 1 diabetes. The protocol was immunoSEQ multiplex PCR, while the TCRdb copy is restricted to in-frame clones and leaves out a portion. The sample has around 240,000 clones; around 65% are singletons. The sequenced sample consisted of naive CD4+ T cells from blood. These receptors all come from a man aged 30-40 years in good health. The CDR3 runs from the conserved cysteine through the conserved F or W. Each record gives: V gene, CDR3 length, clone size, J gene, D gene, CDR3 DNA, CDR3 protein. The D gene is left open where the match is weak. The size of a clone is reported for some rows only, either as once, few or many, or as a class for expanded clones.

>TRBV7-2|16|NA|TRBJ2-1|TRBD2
TGTGCCAGCAGCTTGTTTGCGGGAGGTTACTACAATGAGCAGTTCTTC
CASSLFAGGYYNEQFF
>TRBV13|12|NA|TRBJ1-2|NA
TGTGCCAGCAGCACCTTTACCTATGGCTACACCTTC
CASSTFTYGYTF
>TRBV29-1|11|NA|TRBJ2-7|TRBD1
TGCAGCGTTGTCACAGGGGGCGGGCAGTACTTC
CSVVTGGGQYF
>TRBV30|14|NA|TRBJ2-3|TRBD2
TGTGCCCGCCCTAGCGGCACTAGCACAGATACGCAGTATTTT
CARPSGTSTDTQYF
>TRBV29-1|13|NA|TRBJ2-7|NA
TGCAGCGTTGAAACTACCCCCGGATACGAGCAGTACTTC
CSVETTPGYEQYF
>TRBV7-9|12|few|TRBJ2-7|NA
TGTGCCAGCAGCTTGGCAGACTACGAGCAGTACTTC
CASSLADYEQYF
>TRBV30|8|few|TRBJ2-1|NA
TGTGCCTGGGGTGAGCAGTTCTTC
CAWGEQFF
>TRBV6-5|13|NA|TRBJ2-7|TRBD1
TGTGCCAGCACCCGGCAGGGGGCTCGAGAGCAGTACTTC
CASTRQGAREQYF
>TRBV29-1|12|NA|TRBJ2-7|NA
TGCAGCTTCCGGGCCCGACAAAGAGAGCAGTACTTC
CSFRARQREQYF
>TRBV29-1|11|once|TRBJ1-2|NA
TGCAGCGTTGAGGGGGAGGAGGGCTACACCTTC
CSVEGEEGYTF
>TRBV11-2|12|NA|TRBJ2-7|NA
TGTGCCAGCAGCCTGCCCTTTGACGAGCAGTACTTC
CASSLPFDEQYF
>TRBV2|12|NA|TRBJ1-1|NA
TGTGCCAGCAGGACCCTTGACACTGAAGCTTTCTTT
CASRTLDTEAFF
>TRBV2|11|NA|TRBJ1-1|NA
TGTGCCAGCAACGGACAGAGTGAAGCTTTCTTT
CASNGQSEAFF
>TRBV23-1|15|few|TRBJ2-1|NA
TGCGCCAGCAGCAACCCGCGAGCCGCCGCCAATGAGCAGTTCTTC
CASSNPRAAANEQFF
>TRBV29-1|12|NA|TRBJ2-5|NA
TGCAGCGTTGAAGAGACCGGGGAGACCCAGTACTTC
CSVEETGETQYF
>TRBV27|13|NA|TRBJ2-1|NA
TGTGCCAGCAGTCCCTTGTGGGCCGGGACGGAGTTCTTC
CASSPLWAGTEFF
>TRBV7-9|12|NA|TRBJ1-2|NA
TGTGCCAGCAGCTTAGTAGCGTATGGCTACACCTTC
CASSLVAYGYTF
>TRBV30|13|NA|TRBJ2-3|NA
TGTGCCTTCCAGTACGGGGGTACAGATACGCAGTATTTT
CAFQYGGTDTQYF
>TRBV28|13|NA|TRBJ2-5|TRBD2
TGTGCCAGCACTCCGACTAGCACCGAGACCCAGTACTTC
CASTPTSTETQYF
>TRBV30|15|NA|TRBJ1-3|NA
TGTGCCTGGAGTGTACGCGGGAGCTCTGGAAACACCATATATTTT
CAWSVRGSSGNTIYF
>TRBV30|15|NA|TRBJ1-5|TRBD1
TGTGCCTGGAGTAGCGGGACAGGGAGGGAAAAGCCCCAGCATTTT
CAWSSGTGREKPQHF
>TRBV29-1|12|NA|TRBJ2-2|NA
TGCAGCGTTGAAAGTCATGCCGGGGAGCTGTTTTTT
CSVESHAGELFF
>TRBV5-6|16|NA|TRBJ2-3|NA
TGTGCCAGCAGGCCAACCTACAGGTCTAGCACAGATACGCAGTATTTT
CASRPTYRSSTDTQYF
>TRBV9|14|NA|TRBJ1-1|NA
TGTGCCAGCAGCCCCCAGATGTTGAACACTGAAGCTTTCTTT
CASSPQMLNTEAFF
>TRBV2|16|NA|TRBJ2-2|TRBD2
TGTGCCAGCAGTGAAGGCGGGAGGGCCGTGAACGGGGAGCTGTTTTTT
CASSEGGRAVNGELFF
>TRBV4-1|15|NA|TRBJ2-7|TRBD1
TGCGCCAGCAGCCAAGAGGGACAGGGGGCAGGGGAGCAGTACTTC
CASSQEGQGAGEQYF
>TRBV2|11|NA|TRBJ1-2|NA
TGTGCCAGCAGTGAATGGGAAGGCTACACCTTC
CASSEWEGYTF
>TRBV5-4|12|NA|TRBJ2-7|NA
TGTGCCAGCAGCCGAGTGGATAACGAGCAGTACTTC
CASSRVDNEQYF
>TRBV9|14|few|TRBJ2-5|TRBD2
TGTGCCAGCAGCGGGACTAGCGGTTCGGGGACCCAGTACTTC
CASSGTSGSGTQYF
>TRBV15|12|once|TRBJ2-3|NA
TGTGCCACCAGCATAGGGACGGATACGCAGTATTTT
CATSIGTDTQYF
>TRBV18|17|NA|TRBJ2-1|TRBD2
TGTGCCAGCTCACCACCGTCTGCGGGAGGAACGTACAATGAGCAGTTCTTC
CASSPPSAGGTYNEQFF
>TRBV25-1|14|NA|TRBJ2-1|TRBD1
TGTGCCAGCAGTGTCCCGGACAGGGGCAATGAGCAGTTCTTC
CASSVPDRGNEQFF
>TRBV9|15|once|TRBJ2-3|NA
TGTGCCAGCAGCGCCTACGGCTTGGGGGTAGATACGCAGTATTTT
CASSAYGLGVDTQYF
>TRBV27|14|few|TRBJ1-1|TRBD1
TGTGCCAGCAGTTTAAGACAGGGAAACACTGAAGCTTTCTTT
CASSLRQGNTEAFF
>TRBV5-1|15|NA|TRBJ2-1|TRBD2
TGCGCCAGCAGCTCCACCGGGACTACTAACAATGAGCAGTTCTTC
CASSSTGTTNNEQFF
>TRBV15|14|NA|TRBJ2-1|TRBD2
TGTGCCACGAAGCGGGGTCCAATCGTTGATGAGCAGTTCTTC
CATKRGPIVDEQFF
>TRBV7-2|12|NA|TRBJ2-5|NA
TGTGCCAGCAGCCCGACAGTCGAGACCCAGTACTTC
CASSPTVETQYF
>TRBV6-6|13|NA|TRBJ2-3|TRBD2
TGTGCCAGCGGCTCGGGACTAGCGGGTACGCAGTATTTT
CASGSGLAGTQYF
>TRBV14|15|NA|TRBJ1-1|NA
TGTGCCAGCAGCCAACTTACGACCGGGAACACTGAAGCTTTCTTT
CASSQLTTGNTEAFF
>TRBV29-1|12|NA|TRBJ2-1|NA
TGCAGCGTTGGTACACTTTACAATGAGCAGTTCTTC
CSVGTLYNEQFF
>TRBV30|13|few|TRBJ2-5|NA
TGTGCCTGGAGTCCCCAGTTACAAGAGACCCAGTACTTC
CAWSPQLQETQYF
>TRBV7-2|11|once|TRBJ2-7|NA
TGTGCCAGCAGCGTATCCTACGAGCAGTACTTC
CASSVSYEQYF
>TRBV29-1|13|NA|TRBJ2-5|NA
TGCAGCGTCGGCCTCTTGTACCAAGAGACCCAGTACTTC
CSVGLLYQETQYF